The entry below gives a single T cell receptor (beta chain) sequence along with its context. This sample stems from a study of cytomegalovirus exposure and HLA in healthy donors. The PCR employed 60 Vbeta primers together with 13 Jbeta primers. Sequenced by immunoSEQ multiplex PCR; TCRdb stores in-frame clones only, minus some. Of fewer than 200,000 clones in the sample, about four fifths were seen once. CDR1 LGHNA and CDR2 YNFKEQ come from the germline V gene. The CDR3 is made up of 16 amino acids. Trimming removed 3 bases from V and 7 bases from J; junction bases left unmatched: 8. The TCR was taken from a woman aged 18 to 35 in good health and CMV-seropositive. Sequenced: PBMCs. V is TRBV4-2 and J is TRBJ1-4; 10 bases are a match to TRBD1. The CDR3 region is CASSHYSGTGVEKLFF. The CDR3 DNA reads TGTGCCAGCAGCCACTATTCCGGGACAGGGGTTGAAAAACTGTTTTTT.